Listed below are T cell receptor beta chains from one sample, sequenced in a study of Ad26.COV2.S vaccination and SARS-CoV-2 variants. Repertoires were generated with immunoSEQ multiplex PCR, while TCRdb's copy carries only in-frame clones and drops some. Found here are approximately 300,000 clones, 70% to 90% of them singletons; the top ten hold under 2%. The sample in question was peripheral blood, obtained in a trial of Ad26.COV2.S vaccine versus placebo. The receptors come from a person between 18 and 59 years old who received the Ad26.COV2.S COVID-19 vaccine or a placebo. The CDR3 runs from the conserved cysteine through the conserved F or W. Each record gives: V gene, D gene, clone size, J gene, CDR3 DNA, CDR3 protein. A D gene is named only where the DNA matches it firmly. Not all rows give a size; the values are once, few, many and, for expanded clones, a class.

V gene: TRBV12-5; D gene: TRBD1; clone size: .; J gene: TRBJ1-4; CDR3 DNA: TGTGCTAGTGGTTTGGTACGGTTAGGGACAGGGGTCGAAAAACTGTTTTTT; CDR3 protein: CASGLVRLGTGVEKLFF
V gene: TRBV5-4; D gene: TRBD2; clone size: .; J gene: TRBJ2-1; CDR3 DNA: TGTGCCAGCAGCTATGCGGGGGGGTATGAGCAGTTCTTC; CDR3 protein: CASSYAGGYEQFF
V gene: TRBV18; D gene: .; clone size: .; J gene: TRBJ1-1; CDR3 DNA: TGTGCCAGCTCACCCCTGACGGGTGAAGCTTTCTTT; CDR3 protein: CASSPLTGEAFF
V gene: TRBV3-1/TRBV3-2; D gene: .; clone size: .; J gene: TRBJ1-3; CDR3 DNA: TGTGCCAGCAGCCCAGACAGGCTCGCTGGAAACACCATATATTTT; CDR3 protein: CASSPDRLAGNTIYF
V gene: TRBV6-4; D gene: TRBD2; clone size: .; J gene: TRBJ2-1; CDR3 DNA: TGTGCCAGCAGTCACGGGACTAGCTCAAATGAGCAGTTCTTC; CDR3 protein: CASSHGTSSNEQFF
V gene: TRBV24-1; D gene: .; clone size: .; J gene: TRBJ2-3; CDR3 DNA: TGTGCCACCGGTCTCCTCCGCGATACGCAGTATTTT; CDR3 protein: CATGLLRDTQYF
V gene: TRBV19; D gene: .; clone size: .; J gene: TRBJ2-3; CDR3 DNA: TGTGCCAGTAGTGTTCCAGGGGGGGGCCGAGATACGCAGTATTTT; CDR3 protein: CASSVPGGGRDTQYF
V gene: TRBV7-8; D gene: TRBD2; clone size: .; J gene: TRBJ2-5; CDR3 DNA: TGTGCCAGCAGCTCGGGACTAGCGGGGGGTCTTGCGACCCAGTACTTC; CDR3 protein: CASSSGLAGGLATQYF
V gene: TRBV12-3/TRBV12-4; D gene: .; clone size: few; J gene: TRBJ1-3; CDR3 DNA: TGTGCCAGCAGCCTCAAGGGAAACACCATATATTTT; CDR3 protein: CASSLKGNTIYF
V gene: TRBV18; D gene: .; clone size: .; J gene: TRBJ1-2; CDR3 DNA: TGTGCCAGCTCACCGCCCGGGAACTATGGCTACACCTTC; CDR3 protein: CASSPPGNYGYTF
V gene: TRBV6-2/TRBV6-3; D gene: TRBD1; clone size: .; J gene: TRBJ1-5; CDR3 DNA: TGTGCCAGCAGTTACGGGGGACAGGGAGGGAATCAGCCCCAGCATTTT; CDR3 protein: CASSYGGQGGNQPQHF
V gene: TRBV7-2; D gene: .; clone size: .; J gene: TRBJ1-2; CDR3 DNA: TGTGCCAGCAGCTCCGGACAGTCGGCTAACTATGGCTACACCTTC; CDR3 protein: CASSSGQSANYGYTF
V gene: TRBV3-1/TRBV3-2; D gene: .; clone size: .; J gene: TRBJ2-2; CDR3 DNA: TGTGCCAGCAGCCAACCCTTAACAGGGCCCACCGGGGAGCTGTTTTTT; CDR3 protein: CASSQPLTGPTGELFF
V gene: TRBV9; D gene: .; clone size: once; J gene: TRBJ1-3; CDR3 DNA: TGTGCCAGCAGCGTTTACAACATCCTCTCTGGAAACACCATATATTTT; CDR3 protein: CASSVYNILSGNTIYF
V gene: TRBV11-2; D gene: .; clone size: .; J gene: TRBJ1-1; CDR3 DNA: TGTGCCAGCAGCTTAATACCGGTCAATGAAGCTTTCTTT; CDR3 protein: CASSLIPVNEAFF
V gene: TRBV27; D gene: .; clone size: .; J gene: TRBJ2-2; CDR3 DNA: TGTGCCAGCAGGACAGGAACGAACACCGGGGAGCTGTTTTTT; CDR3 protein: CASRTGTNTGELFF
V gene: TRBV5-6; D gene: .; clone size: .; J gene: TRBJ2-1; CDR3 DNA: TGTGCCAGCAGCTTGAGGGCCCCGCTAGATGAGCAGTTCTTC; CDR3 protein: CASSLRAPLDEQFF
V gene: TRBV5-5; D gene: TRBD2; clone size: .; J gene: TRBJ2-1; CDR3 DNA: TGTGCCAGCAGCTTGGCTAGCGGGGTGCTATACAATGAGCAGTTCTTC; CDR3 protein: CASSLASGVLYNEQFF
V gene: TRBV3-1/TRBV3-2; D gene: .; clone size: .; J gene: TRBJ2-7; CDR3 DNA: TGTGCCAGCAGCCTGGCGGTGGGAGAGCAGTACTTC; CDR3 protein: CASSLAVGEQYF
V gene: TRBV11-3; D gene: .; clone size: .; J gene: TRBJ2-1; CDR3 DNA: TGTGCCAGCAGCCCGACTCGGTACAATGAGCAGTTCTTC; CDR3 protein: CASSPTRYNEQFF
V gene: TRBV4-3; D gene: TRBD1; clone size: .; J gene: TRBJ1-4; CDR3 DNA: TGCGCCAGCAGCCAGTCCGGGACAGGAGGTATAAAACTGTTTTTT; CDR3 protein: CASSQSGTGGIKLFF
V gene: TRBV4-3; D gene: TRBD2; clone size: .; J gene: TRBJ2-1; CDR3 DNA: TGCGCCAGCAGCCAGGGTACTAGCGGGGGGGGAAGCTCCTACAATGAGCAGTTCTTC; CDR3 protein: CASSQGTSGGGSSYNEQFF
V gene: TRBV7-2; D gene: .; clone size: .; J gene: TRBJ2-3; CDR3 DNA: TGTGCCAGCAGCCGTGGCGGATACACAGATACGCAGTATTTT; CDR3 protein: CASSRGGYTDTQYF
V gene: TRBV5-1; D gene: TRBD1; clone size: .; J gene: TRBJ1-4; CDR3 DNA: TGCGCCAGCAGCCCAGGGGACAGCGTGGGTGAAAAACTGTTTTTT; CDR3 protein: CASSPGDSVGEKLFF
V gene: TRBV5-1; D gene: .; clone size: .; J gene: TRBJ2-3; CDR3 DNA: TGCGCCAGCAGCGGATACGGTGGTAGCACAGATACGCAGTATTTT; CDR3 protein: CASSGYGGSTDTQYF
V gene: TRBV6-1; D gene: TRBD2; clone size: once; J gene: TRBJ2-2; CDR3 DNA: TGTGCCAGCAGTGAACAGGGAGGGACCGGGGAGCTGTTTTTT; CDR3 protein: CASSEQGGTGELFF
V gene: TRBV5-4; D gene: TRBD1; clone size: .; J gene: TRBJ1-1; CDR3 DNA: TGTGCCAGCAGACGACAGGGGGCCATGCTGAACACTGAAGCTTTCTTT; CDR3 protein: CASRRQGAMLNTEAFF
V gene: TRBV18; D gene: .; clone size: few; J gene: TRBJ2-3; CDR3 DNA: TGTGCCAGCTCACCACCAGGCACATGGGATACGCAGTATTTT; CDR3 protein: CASSPPGTWDTQYF
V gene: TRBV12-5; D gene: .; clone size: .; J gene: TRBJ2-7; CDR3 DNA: TGTGCTAGTGGTCCGCCGGGACAGCAGTACTTC; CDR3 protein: CASGPPGQQYF
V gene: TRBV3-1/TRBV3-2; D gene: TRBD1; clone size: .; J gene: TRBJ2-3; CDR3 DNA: TGTGCCAGCATGTACAGGGGGCTTTTAGATACGCAGTATTTT; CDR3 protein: CASMYRGLLDTQYF
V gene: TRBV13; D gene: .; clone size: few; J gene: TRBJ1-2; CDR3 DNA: TGTGCCAGCAGCTTAGGCCCCGGCAGGGGCCATGGCTACACCTTC; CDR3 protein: CASSLGPGRGHGYTF
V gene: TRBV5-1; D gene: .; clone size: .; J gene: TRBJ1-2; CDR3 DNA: TGCGCCAGCAGCTTGGAGGGGCCCTACTATGGCTACACCTTC; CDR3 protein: CASSLEGPYYGYTF
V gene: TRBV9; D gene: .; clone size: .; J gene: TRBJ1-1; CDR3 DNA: TGTGCCAGCAGCCCTGGGGCTCTTACTGAAGCTTTCTTT; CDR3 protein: CASSPGALTEAFF
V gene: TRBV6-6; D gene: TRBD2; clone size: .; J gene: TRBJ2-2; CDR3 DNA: TGTGCCAGCAACCTAAGCGGGGGCAACACCGGGGAGCTGTTTTTT; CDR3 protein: CASNLSGGNTGELFF
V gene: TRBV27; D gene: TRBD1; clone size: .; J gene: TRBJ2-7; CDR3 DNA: TGTGCCAGCAGACCACAGGGGAAATCCTACGAGCAGTACTTC; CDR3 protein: CASRPQGKSYEQYF
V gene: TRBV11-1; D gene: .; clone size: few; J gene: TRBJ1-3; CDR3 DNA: TGTGCCAGCAGCTTAATGGATGGAAACACCATATATTTT; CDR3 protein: CASSLMDGNTIYF
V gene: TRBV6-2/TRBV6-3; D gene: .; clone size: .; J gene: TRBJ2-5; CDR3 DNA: TGTGCCAGCAGTTACAAACAGGGAGGTGAGACCCAGTACTTC; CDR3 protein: CASSYKQGGETQYF
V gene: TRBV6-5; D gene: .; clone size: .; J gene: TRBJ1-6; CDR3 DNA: TGTGCCAGCAGGGCATCCGCGCTCAACTATTCACCCCTCCACTTT; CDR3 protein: CASRASALNYSPLHF
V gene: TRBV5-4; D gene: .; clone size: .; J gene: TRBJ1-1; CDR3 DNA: TGTGCCAGCAGCCCCACGGACAGGAACACTGAAGCTTTCTTT; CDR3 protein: CASSPTDRNTEAFF
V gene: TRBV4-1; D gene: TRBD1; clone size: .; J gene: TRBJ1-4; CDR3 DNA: TGCGCCAGCAGAAAGACAGGGAGTAATGAAAAACTGTTTTTT; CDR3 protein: CASRKTGSNEKLFF
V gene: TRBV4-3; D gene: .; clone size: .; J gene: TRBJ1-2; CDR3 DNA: TGCGCCAGCAGCCAAGACAGGGCCCATGGCTACACCTTC; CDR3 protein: CASSQDRAHGYTF
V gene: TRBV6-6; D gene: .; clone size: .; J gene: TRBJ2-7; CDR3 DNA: TGTGCCAGCAGTTACTCCGGGACAAAATACGAGCAGTACTTC; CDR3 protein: CASSYSGTKYEQYF
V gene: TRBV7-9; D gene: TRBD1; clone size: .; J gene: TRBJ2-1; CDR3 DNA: TGTGCCAGCAGCTCGCAGGGACAGGGGGCGCGGAATGAGCAGTTCTTC; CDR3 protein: CASSSQGQGARNEQFF
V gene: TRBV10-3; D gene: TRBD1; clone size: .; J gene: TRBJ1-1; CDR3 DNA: TGTGCAGTCAGGGGGAGCACTGAAGCTTTCTTT; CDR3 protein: CAVRGSTEAFF
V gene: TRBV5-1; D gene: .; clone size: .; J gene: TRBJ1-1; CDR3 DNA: TGCGCCAGCAGCTTGGACGGGTCGAAACTTGAAGCTTTCTTT; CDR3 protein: CASSLDGSKLEAFF
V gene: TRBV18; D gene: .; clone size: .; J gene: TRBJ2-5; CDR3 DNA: TGTGCCAGCTCGACAGGCCAGGAGACCCAGTACTTC; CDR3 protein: CASSTGQETQYF
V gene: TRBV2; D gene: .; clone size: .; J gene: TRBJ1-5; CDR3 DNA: TGTGCCAGCAGTGGGACGGGGGCCGGGAATCAGCCCCAGCATTTT; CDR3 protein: CASSGTGAGNQPQHF
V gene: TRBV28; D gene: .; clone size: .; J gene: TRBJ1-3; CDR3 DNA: TGTGCCAGCAGTTCACCGGGACACCAGAAGGGAAACACCATATATTTT; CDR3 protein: CASSSPGHQKGNTIYF